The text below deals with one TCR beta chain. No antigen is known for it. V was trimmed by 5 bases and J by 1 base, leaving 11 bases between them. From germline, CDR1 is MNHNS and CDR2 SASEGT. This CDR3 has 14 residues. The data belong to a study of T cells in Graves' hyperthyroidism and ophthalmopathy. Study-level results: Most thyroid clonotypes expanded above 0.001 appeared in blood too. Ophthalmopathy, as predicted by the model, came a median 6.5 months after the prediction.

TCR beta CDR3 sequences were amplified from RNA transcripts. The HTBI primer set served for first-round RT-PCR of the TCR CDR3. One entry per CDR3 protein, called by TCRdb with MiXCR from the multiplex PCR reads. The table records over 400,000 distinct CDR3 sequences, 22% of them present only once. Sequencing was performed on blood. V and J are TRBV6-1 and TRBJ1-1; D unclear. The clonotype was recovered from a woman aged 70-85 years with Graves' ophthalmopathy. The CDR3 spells CASSREVRNTEAFF. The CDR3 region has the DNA TGTGCCAGCAGTCGTGAAGTACGGAACACTGAAGCTTTCTTT.